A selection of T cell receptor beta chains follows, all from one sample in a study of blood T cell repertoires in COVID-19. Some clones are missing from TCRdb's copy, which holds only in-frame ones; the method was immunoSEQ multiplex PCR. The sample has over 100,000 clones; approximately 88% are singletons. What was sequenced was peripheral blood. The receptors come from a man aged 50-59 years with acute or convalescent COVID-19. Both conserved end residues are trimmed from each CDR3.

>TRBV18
ASSARERNTEAF
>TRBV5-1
ASKGPGGTEAF
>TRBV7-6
ASSFRQGGNQPQH
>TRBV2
ASSIRTGGDTEAF
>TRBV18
ASSPGTARGQPQH
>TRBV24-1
ATSDQQGGNTGELF
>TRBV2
ASSTEGKGGAF
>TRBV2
ASRPDRGYAF
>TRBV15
ATSRWRTGNTEAF
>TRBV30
AWSVGPLGGSPLH
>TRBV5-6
ASAKDRDRTYEQY
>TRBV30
ARRDYRGLNEKLF
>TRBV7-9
ASSRTDGYT
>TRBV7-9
ASSSLWTSGGGETQY
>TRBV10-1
ASRPSGTSTDTQY
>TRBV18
ASSLFDSSITYSLAKNIQY
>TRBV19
ASSTSLITGSNQPQH
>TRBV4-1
ASSRRQGADIQY
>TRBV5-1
ASSITGALGYT
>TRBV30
AWGTGWGYGYT
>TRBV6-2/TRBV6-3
ASSYNRGSGLSTYEQY
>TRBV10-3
ATHPHTSGNTEAF